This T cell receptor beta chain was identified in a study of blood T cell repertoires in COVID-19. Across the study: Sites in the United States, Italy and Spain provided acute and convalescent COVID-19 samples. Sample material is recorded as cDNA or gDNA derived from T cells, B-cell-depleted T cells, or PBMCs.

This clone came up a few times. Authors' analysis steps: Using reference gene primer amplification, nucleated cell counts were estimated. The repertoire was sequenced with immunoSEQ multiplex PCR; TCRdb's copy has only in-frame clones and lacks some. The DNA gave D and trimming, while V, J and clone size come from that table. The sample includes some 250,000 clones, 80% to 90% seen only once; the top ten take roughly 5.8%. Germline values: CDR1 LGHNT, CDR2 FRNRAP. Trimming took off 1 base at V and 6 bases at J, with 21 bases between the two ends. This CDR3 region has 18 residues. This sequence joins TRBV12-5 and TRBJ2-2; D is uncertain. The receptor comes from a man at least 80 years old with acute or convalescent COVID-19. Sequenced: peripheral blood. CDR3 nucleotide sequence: TGTGCTAGTGGTTTGGACCCCCTAAAGCCCTATCTCGCCGGGGAGCTGTTTTTT. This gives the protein CASGLDPLKPYLAGELFF.